One T cell receptor (beta chain) is described in this entry. The sample comes from a study of patients and donors after allogeneic stem cell transplantation. MiXCR was run by TCRdb on the RT-PCR reads, yielding one entry per CDR3 protein. The top ten hold roughly 6% of the sample, which has about 960,000 distinct CDR3 sequences, more than 15% seen once. V dropped 1 base and J dropped 4 bases, with 17 bases sitting between them. This CDR3 spans 15 amino acids. The germline V gene has CDR1 SQVTM and CDR2 ANQGSEA. The receptor's source is a human donor who was either an allogeneic HSCT recipient or a stem cell or donor lymphocyte infusion donor (not recorded which). It is not recorded whose cells these are; they may come from a transplant donor. The sequenced sample consisted of blood, either unsorted or a sorted T cell fraction (not recorded which). The genes are TRBV29-1 and TRBJ2-7, with D perhaps matching TRBD2 (7 bases). CDR3 sequence (DNA): TGCAGCGTTGAAGGTCGGGGGGCGCAGAGTTACGAGCAGTACTTC. Encoded protein: CSVEGRGAQSYEQYF.